A selection of T cell receptor beta chains follows, all from one sample in a study of blood T cell repertoires in COVID-19. This table comes from immunoSEQ multiplex PCR, and its TCRdb copy is limited to in-frame clones, with some not included. The sample records roughly 670,000 clones, more than 80% being singletons. The sample consisted of peripheral blood. These receptors all come from a woman aged 18-30 years with acute or convalescent COVID-19. The CDR3 runs from the conserved cysteine through the conserved F or W. A D gene is named only where the DNA matches it firmly. Not every row has a clone size; where given, it reads once, few, many or a size class.

>NA|TRBD1|19|TRBJ1-1|TRBV5-5
CASSPLFLTGGLGDTEAFF
TGTGCCAGCAGCCCACTATTCCTGACAGGGGGCTTGGGGGACACTGAAGCTTTCTTT
>NA|NA|15|TRBJ1-4|TRBV7-9
CASSSTLHGREKLFF
TGTGCCAGCAGCTCGACTCTCCACGGCCGGGAAAAACTGTTTTTT
>NA|TRBD1|16|TRBJ1-1|TRBV12-5
CASGPTPGQGNTEAFF
TGTGCTAGTGGTCCGACACCGGGACAGGGGAACACTGAAGCTTTCTTT
>NA|TRBD1|18|TRBJ2-3|TRBV24-1
CATSDPDLQGPGPDTQYF
TGTGCCACCAGTGATCCCGATCTACAGGGGCCTGGGCCAGATACGCAGTATTTT
>NA|NA|14|TRBJ2-2|TRBV7-9
CASSLNFASGELFF
TGTGCCAGCAGCTTAAACTTCGCAAGCGGGGAGCTGTTTTTT
>NA|NA|14|TRBJ1-2|TRBV25-1
CASSDRQTNYGYTF
TGTGCCAGCAGTGACAGACAGACTAACTATGGCTACACCTTC
>NA|NA|14|TRBJ1-6|TRBV11-2
CASSLVRVSSPLHF
TGTGCCAGCAGCTTAGTCAGGGTCAGTTCACCCCTCCACTTT
>NA|NA|12|TRBJ2-7|TRBV12-3/TRBV12-4
CASSFLSYEQYF
TGTGCCAGCAGCTTCCTTTCTTACGAGCAGTACTTC
>NA|NA|14|TRBJ1-2|TRBV27
CASSLRIQGYGYTF
TGTGCCAGCAGTTTAAGGATACAGGGCTATGGCTACACCTTC
>few|NA|11|TRBJ1-2|TRBV5-1
CASSGSYGYTF
TGCGCCAGCAGCGGCTCCTATGGCTACACCTTC
>NA|TRBD1|16|TRBJ1-1|TRBV2
CASRKQGARGNTEAFF
TGTGCCAGCCGGAAACAGGGGGCCCGCGGGAACACTGAAGCTTTCTTT
>once|NA|15|TRBJ1-1|TRBV5-6
CASSQAGMGLEGAFF
TGTGCCAGCAGCCAGGCAGGAATGGGACTCGAGGGAGCTTTCTTT
>NA|NA|16|TRBJ1-2|TRBV10-2
CASSEPQSSPNYGYTF
TGCGCCAGCAGCGAACCTCAAAGCTCTCCTAACTATGGCTACACCTTC
>few|NA|11|TRBJ1-2|TRBV10-2
CASSEGGGDTF
TGCGCCAGCAGTGAAGGGGGGGGAGATACCTTC
>NA|NA|16|TRBJ1-6|TRBV6-6
CASTNKQGSTGAPLHF
TGTGCCAGCACCAATAAACAGGGATCGACTGGTGCGCCCCTCCACTTT
>NA|NA|18|TRBJ2-4|TRBV21-1
CASREQGPGFGAKNIQYF
TGTGCCAGCAGAGAACAGGGTCCGGGGTTTGGAGCCAAAAACATTCAGTACTTC
>NA|TRBD1|15|TRBJ1-1|TRBV5-6
CASGPQDRGDTEAFF
TGTGCCAGCGGACCCCAGGACAGGGGGGACACTGAAGCTTTCTTT
>NA|NA|14|TRBJ2-2|TRBV18
CASSPLRNTGELFF
TGTGCCAGCTCACCCCTAAGGAACACCGGGGAGCTGTTTTTT
>NA|NA|13|TRBJ1-1|TRBV11-3
CASSLLMNTEAFF
TGTGCCAGCAGCTTACTAATGAACACTGAAGCTTTCTTT
>NA|NA|15|TRBJ2-7|TRBV4-3
CASSQDPDRGGEQYF
TGCGCCAGCAGCCAAGATCCAGACCGGGGAGGCGAGCAGTACTTC
>NA|NA|14|TRBJ1-6|TRBV5-1
CASSLVAGDSPLHF
TGCGCCAGCAGCTTGGTGGCAGGTGATTCACCCCTCCACTTT
>NA|TRBD1|14|TRBJ1-1|TRBV12-5
CASGLAGGRSEAFF
TGTGCTAGTGGTTTGGCAGGGGGGCGTAGTGAAGCTTTCTTT
>NA|NA|14|TRBJ2-7|TRBV18
CASSPGSGTYEQYF
TGTGCCAGCTCACCAGGCTCAGGGACCTACGAGCAGTACTTC
>NA|NA|17|TRBJ1-2|TRBV7-6
CASSFGRGQRDDYGYTF
TGTGCCAGCAGCTTTGGTAGAGGACAGAGGGATGATTATGGCTACACCTTC
>NA|NA|17|TRBJ1-1|TRBV7-9
CASSPRSGRAPNTEAFF
TGTGCCAGCAGCCCGAGGTCTGGCAGGGCCCCGAACACTGAAGCTTTCTTT
>NA|TRBD1|15|TRBJ2-2|TRBV7-2
CASSLRTGGEGELFF
TGTGCCAGCAGCTTAAGGACAGGGGGAGAAGGGGAGCTGTTTTTT
>once|NA|15|TRBJ1-2|TRBV3-1/TRBV3-2
CASSQGGAANYGYTF
TGTGCCAGCAGCCAAGGGGGAGCGGCTAACTATGGCTACACCTTC
>NA|NA|16|TRBJ2-6|TRBV6-5
CASSYSFNSGANVLTF
TGTGCCAGCAGTTACTCTTTTAACTCTGGGGCCAACGTCCTGACTTTC
>NA|NA|13|TRBJ2-7|TRBV2
CASSEALPQEQYF
TGTGCCAGCAGTGAAGCGCTTCCACAGGAGCAGTACTTC
>NA|TRBD1|17|TRBJ1-2|TRBV19
CASSRPPGQGVWYGYTF
TGTGCCAGCTCACGGCCCCCGGGACAGGGGGTTTGGTATGGCTACACCTTC
>few|NA|13|TRBJ1-2|TRBV4-1
CASSQDFHYGYTF
TGCGCCAGCAGCCAAGACTTCCACTATGGCTACACCTTC
>once|NA|15|TRBJ2-2|TRBV5-5
CASSFGGGSTGELFF
TGTGCCAGCAGCTTCGGGGGAGGCTCAACCGGGGAGCTGTTTTTT
>NA|NA|14|TRBJ1-2|TRBV9
CASSPGNRDYGYTF
TGTGCCAGCAGCCCAGGGAACAGGGACTATGGCTACACCTTC
>NA|NA|14|TRBJ1-2|TRBV28
CAILGSGEPYGYTF
TGTGCCATACTCGGGTCAGGGGAGCCCTATGGCTACACCTTC
>NA|NA|13|TRBJ1-2|TRBV6-5
CASSYASDYGYTF
TGTGCCAGCAGTTACGCGTCCGACTATGGCTACACCTTC
>NA|NA|13|TRBJ2-6|TRBV6-5
CASTRSGANVLTF
TGTGCCAGCACTAGGTCTGGGGCCAACGTCCTGACTTTC
>NA|TRBD2|19|TRBJ2-2|TRBV24-1
CATSDFGLAGALNTGELFF
TGTGCCACCAGTGATTTTGGGCTAGCGGGGGCCTTAAACACCGGGGAGCTGTTTTTT
>NA|NA|13|TRBJ2-7|TRBV6-6
CASSYSGAGEQYF
TGTGCCAGCAGTTACTCAGGGGCCGGCGAGCAGTACTTC
>NA|NA|13|TRBJ1-2|TRBV19
CASLSTGYYGYTF
TGTGCCAGTCTATCGACAGGATACTATGGCTACACCTTC
>NA|TRBD1|15|TRBJ1-1|TRBV7-9
CASSLGHRGHTEAFF
TGTGCCAGCAGCTTAGGCCACAGGGGTCACACTGAAGCTTTCTTT
>NA|NA|14|TRBJ2-2|TRBV5-1
CASRPTVNTGELFF
TGCGCCAGCAGACCGACAGTAAACACCGGGGAGCTGTTTTTT
>NA|NA|12|TRBJ1-2|TRBV7-9
CASSWESYGYTF
TGTGCCAGCAGCTGGGAGAGCTATGGCTACACCTTC
>NA|NA|17|TRBJ1-5|TRBV7-9
CASSLDPPGVQNQPQHF
TGTGCCAGCAGCTTAGATCCCCCCGGGGTTCAGAATCAGCCCCAGCATTTT
>NA|NA|13|TRBJ2-7|TRBV7-2
CASSRITTYEQYF
TGTGCCAGCAGCCGAATCACAACCTACGAGCAGTACTTC
>once|NA|14|TRBJ1-1|TRBV28
CAHSLGQGGTEAFF
TGTGCCCATTCCCTAGGGCAGGGAGGCACTGAAGCTTTCTTT
>NA|TRBD1|12|TRBJ1-2|TRBV29-1
CSVADRVYGYTF
TGCAGCGTTGCGGACAGGGTTTATGGCTACACCTTC
>NA|NA|12|TRBJ1-2|TRBV6-6
CASSGTGYGYTF
TGTGCCAGCAGTGGAACAGGGTATGGCTACACCTTC